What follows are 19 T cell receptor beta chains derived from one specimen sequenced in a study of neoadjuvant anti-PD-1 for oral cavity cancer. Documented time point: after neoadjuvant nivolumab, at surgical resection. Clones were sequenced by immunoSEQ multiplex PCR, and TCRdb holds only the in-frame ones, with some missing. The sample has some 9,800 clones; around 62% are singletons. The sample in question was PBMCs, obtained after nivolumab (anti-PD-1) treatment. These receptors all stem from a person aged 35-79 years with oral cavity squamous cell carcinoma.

The CDR3 DNA follows: TGTGCCAGCAGCTGGAGTGACTCAGAGACACCCCTCCACTTT. Residues: CASSWSDSETPLHF. The chain employs TRBV11-2 and TRBJ1-6; D ambiguous. The germline V gene has CDR1 SGHAT and CDR2 FQNNGV. The ends were cut back, 4 bases at V and 11 bases at J, with 15 bases in the middle. The CDR3 consists of 14 residues.

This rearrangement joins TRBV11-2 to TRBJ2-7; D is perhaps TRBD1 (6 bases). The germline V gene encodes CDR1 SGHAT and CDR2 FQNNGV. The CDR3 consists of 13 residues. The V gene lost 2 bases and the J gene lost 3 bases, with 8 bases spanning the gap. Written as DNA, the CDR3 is TGTGCCAGCAGCTTAAGCAGGGGCTACGAGCAGTACTTC. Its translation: CASSLSRGYEQYF.

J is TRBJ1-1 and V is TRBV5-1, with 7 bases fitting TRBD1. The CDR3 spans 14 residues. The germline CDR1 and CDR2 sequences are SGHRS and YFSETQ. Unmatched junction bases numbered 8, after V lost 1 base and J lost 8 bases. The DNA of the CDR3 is TGCGCCAGCAGCTTGTCCCGGACAGGCGGGGAAGCTTTCTTT. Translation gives CASSLSRTGGEAFF. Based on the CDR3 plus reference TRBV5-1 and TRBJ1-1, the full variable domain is KAGVTQTPRYLIKTRGQQVTLSCSPISGHRSVSWYQQTPGQGLQFLFEYFSETQRNKGNFPGRFSGRQFSNSRSEMNVSTLELGDSALYLCASSLSRTGGEAFFGQGTRLTVV.

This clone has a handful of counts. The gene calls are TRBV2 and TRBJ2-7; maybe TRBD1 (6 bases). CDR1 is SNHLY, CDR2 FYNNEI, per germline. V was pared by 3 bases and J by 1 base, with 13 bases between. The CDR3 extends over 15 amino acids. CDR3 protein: CASSERTALSYEQYF. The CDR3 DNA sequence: TGTGCCAGCAGTGAGAGGACAGCCCTTTCCTACGAGCAGTACTTC. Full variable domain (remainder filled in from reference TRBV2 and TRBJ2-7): EPEVTQTPSHQVTQMGQEVILRCVPISNHLYFYWYRQILGQKVEFLVSFYNNEISEKSEIFDDQFSVERPDGSNFTLKIRSTKLEDSAMYFCASSERTALSYEQYFGPGTRLTVT.

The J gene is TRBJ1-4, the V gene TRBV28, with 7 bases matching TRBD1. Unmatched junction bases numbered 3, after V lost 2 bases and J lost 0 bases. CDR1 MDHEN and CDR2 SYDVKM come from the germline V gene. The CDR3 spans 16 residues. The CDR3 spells CASSLGTGATNEKLFF. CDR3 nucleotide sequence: TGTGCCAGCAGTTTAGGCACAGGGGCAACTAATGAAAAACTGTTTTTT.

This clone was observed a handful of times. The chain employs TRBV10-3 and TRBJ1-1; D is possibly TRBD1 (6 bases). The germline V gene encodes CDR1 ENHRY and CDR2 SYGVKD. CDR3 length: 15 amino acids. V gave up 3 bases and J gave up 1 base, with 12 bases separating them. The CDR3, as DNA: TGTGCCATCAGTGATTCAAGGGGGACGAACACTGAAGCTTTCTTT. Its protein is CAISDSRGTNTEAFF.

The CDR3 sequence: CASTGAPGGNTGELFF. The CDR3 DNA follows: TGTGCCAGCACTGGCGCCCCAGGGGGGAACACCGGGGAGCTGTTTTTT. This chain links TRBV2 with TRBJ2-2; 7 bases are a match to TRBD1. CDR1 is SNHLY and CDR2 is FYNNEI in the germline V gene. The CDR3 covers 16 residues. Trimming took 7 bases from V and 1 from J; bases not matched to a gene: 9.

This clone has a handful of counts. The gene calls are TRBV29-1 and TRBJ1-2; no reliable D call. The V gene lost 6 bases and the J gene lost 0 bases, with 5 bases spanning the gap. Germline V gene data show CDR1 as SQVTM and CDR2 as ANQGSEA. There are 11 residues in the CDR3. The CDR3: CSVGTNYGYTF. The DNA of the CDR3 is TGCAGCGTGGGAACTAACTATGGCTACACCTTC.

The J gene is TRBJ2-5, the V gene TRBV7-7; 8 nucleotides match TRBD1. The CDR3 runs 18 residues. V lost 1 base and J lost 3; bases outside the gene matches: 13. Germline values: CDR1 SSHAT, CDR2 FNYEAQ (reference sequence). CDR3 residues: CASSLELAQGAVEETQYF. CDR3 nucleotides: TGTGCCAGCAGCTTAGAGCTCGCGCAGGGGGCAGTAGAAGAGACCCAGTACTTC.

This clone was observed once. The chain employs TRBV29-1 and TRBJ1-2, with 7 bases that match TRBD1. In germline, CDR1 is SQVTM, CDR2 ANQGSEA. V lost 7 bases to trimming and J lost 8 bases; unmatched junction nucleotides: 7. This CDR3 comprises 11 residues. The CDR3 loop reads CSARQGEGYTF. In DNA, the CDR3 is TGCAGCGCTCGACAGGGAGAGGGCTACACCTTC.

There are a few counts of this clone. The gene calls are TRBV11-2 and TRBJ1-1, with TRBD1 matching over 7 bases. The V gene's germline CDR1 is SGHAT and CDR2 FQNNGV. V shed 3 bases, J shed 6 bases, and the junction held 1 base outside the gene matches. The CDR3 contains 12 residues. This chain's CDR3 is CASSLDRPEAFF. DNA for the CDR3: TGTGCCAGCAGCTTGGACAGGCCTGAAGCTTTCTTT.

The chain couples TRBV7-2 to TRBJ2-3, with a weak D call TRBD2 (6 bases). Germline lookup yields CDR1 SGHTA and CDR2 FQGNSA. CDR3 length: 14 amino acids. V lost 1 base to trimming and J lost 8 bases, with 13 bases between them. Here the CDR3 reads CASSLERGGGTQYF. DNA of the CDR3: TGTGCCAGCAGCTTAGAGAGGGGAGGAGGTACGCAGTATTTT.

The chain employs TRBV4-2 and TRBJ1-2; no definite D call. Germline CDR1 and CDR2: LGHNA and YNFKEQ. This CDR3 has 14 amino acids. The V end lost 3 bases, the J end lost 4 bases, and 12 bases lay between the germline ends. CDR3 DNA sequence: TGTGCCAGCAGCCAGGCGCAGGCATCCTATGGCTACACCTTC. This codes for CASSQAQASYGYTF.

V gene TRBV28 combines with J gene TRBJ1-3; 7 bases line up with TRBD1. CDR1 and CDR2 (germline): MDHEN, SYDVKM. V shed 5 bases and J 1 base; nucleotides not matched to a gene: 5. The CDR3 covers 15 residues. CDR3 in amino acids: CASSPQGGSGNTIYF. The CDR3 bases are TGTGCCAGCAGTCCTCAGGGGGGATCTGGAAACACCATATATTTT.

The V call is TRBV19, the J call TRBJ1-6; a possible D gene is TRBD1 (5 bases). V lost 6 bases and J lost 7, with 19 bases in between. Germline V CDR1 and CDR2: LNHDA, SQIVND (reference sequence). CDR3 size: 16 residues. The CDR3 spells CASSLLGGYSNSPLHF. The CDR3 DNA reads TGTGCCAGTAGCCTCCTGGGGGGGTATAGCAATTCACCCCTCCACTTT.

CDR3 sequence: CASSITKHRSPEAFF. The CDR3 DNA reads TGTGCCAGTAGTATCACCAAGCACAGGTCCCCTGAAGCTTTCTTT. The rearrangement links TRBV19 to TRBJ1-1; D is perhaps TRBD1 (5 bases). CDR3 length: 15 residues. The germline gives CDR1 LNHDA, CDR2 SQIVND (reference sequence). Trimming left V 3 bases short and J 6 bases short, with 17 bases between.

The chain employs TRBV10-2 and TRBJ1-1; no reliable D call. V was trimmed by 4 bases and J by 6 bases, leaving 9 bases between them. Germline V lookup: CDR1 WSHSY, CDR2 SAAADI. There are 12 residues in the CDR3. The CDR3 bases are TGCGCCAGCAGTGTATCAGGAGCTGAAGCTTTCTTT. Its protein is CASSVSGAEAFF.

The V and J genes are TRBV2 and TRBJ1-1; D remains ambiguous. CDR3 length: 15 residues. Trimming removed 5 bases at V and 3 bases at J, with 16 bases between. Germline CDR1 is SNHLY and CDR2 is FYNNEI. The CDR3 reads CASSYLEAQYTEAFF. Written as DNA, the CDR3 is TGTGCCAGCAGTTACCTTGAAGCACAGTACACTGAAGCTTTCTTT.

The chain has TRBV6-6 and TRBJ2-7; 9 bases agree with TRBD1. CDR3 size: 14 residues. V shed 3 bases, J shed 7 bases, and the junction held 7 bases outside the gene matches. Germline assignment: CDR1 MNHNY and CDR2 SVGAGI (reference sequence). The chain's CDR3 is CASSYNRGRWEQYF. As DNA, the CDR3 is TGTGCCAGCAGTTATAACAGGGGGCGGTGGGAGCAGTACTTC.